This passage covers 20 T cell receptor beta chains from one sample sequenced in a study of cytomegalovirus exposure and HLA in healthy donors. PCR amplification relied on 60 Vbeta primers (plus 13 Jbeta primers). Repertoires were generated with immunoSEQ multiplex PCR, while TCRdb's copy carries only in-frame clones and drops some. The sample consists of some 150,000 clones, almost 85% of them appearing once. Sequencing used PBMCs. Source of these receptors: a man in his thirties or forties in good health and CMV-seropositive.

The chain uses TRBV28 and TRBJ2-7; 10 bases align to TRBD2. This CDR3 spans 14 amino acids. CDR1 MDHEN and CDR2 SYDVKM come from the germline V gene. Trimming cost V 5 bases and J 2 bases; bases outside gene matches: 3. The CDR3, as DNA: TGTGCCAGCAGTCGAGGACTAGCGGCCTACGAGCAGTACTTC. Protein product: CASSRGLAAYEQYF.

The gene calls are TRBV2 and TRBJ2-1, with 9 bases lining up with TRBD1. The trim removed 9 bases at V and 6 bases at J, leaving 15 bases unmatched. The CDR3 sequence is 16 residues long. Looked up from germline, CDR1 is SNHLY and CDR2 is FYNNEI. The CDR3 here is CASYSLGTGLGNEQFF. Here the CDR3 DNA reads TGTGCCAGTTACAGTTTAGGGACAGGGTTAGGCAATGAGCAGTTCTTC.

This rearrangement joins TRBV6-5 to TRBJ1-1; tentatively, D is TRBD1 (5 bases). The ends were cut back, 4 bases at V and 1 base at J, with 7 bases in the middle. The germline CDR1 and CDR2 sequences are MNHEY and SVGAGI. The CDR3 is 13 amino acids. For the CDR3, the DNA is TGTGCCAGCAGTTGGACAAAGAACACTGAAGCTTTCTTT. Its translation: CASSWTKNTEAFF.

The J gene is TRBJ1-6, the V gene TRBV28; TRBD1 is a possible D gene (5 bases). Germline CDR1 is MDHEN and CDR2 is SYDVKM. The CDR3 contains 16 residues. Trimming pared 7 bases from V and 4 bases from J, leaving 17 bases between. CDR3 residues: CASITYGGFYNSPLHF. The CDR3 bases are TGTGCCAGCATCACTTACGGGGGGTTTTATAATTCACCCCTCCACTTT.

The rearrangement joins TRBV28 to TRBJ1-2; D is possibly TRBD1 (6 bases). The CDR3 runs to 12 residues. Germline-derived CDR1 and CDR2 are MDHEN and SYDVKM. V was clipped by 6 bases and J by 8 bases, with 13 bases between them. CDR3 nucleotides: TGTGCCAGCAGCCTTCCGCAGGGGGGCTACACCTTC. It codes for CASSLPQGGYTF.

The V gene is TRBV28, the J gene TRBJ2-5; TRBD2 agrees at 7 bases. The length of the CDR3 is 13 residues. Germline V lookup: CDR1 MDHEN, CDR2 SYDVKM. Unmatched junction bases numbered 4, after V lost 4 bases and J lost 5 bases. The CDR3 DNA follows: TGTGCCAGCAGTTCCGCCGGGGGGGAGACCCAGTACTTC. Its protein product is CASSSAGGETQYF.

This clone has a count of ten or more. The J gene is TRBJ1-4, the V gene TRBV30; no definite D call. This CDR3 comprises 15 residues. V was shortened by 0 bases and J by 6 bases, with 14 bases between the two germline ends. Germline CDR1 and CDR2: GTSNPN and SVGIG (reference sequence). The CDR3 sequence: CAWSVLEIVDEKLFF. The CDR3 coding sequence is TGTGCCTGGAGTGTACTCGAGATCGTGGATGAAAAACTGTTTTTT.

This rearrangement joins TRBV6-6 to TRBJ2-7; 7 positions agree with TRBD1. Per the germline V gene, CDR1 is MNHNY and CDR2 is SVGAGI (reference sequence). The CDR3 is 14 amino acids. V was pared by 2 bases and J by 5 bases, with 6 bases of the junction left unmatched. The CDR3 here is CASSYERGRNEQYF. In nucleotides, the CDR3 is TGTGCCAGCAGTTACGAGAGGGGGCGTAACGAGCAGTACTTC.

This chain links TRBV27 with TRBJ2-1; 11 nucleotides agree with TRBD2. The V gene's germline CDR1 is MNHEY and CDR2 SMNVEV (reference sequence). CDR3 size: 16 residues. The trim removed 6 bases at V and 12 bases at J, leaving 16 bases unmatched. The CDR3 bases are TGTGCCAGCAGCTCGACTAGCGGGATGGACTTCTTTAGGCAGTTCTTC. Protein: CASSSTSGMDFFRQFF.

CDR3 DNA: TGTGCCTGGACTAGCGGAACCCGCAATGAGCAGTTCTTC. Amino acid sequence: CAWTSGTRNEQFF. V gene TRBV30 combines with J gene TRBJ2-1; 7 bases fit TRBD2. Looked up from germline, CDR1 is GTSNPN and CDR2 is SVGIG (reference sequence). The V segment lost 4 bases and the J segment 6 bases; nucleotides outside the gene matches: 6. The CDR3 is 13 amino acids.

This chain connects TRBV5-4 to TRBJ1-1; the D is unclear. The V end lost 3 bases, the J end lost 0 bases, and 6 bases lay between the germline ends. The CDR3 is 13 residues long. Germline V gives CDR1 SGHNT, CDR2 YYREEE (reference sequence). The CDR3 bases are TGTGCCAGCAGCTACGGGTTGAACACTGAAGCTTTCTTT. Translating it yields CASSYGLNTEAFF. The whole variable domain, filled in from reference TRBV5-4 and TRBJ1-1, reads ETGVTQSPTHLIKTRGQQVTLRCSSQSGHNTVSWYQQALGQGPQFIFQYYREEENGRGNFPPRFSGLQFPNYSSELNVNALELDDSALYLCASSYGLNTEAFFGQGTRLTVV.

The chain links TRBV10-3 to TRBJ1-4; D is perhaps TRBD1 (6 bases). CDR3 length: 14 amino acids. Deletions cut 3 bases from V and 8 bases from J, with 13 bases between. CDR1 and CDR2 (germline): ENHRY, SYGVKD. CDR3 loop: CAISESQGKEKLFF. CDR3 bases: TGTGCCATCAGTGAATCCCAGGGGAAAGAAAAACTGTTTTTT.

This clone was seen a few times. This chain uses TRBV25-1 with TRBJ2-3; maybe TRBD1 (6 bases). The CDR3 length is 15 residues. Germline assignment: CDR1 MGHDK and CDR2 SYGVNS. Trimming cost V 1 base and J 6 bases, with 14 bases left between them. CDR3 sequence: CASSESGRGGDTQYF. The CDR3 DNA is TGTGCCAGCAGTGAATCAGGCAGGGGCGGGGATACGCAGTATTTT.

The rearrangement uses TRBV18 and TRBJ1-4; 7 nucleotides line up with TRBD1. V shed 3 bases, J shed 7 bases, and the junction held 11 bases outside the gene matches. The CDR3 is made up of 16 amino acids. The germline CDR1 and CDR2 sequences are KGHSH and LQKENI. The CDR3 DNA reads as TGTGCCAGCTCACCGGCCAGGACAGGCACTGGTGAAAAACTGTTTTTT. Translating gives CASSPARTGTGEKLFF.

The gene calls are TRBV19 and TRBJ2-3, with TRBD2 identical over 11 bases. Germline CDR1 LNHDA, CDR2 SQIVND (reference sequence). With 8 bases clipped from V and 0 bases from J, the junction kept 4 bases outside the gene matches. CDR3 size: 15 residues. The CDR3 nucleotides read TGTGCCAGTCGGGGACTAGCGGTGAGCACAGATACGCAGTATTTT. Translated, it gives CASRGLAVSTDTQYF.

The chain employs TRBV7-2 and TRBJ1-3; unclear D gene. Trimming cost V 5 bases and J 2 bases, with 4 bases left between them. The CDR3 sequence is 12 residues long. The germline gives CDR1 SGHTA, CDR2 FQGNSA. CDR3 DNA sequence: TGTGCCAGCAGCCTTCCTGGAAACACCATATATTTT. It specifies CASSLPGNTIYF.

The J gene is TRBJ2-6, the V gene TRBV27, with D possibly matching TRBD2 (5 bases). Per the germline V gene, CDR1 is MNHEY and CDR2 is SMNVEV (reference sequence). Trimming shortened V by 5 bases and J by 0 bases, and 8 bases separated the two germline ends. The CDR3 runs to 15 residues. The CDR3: CASSPTISGANVLTF. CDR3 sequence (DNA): TGTGCCAGCAGTCCGACTATCTCTGGGGCCAACGTCCTGACTTTC.

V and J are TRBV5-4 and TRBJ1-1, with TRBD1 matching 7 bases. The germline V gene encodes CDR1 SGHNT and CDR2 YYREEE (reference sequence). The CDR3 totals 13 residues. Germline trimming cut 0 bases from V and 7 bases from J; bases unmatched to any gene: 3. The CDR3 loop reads CASSLAGGDEAFF. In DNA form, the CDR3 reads TGTGCCAGCAGCTTGGCAGGGGGTGATGAAGCTTTCTTT.

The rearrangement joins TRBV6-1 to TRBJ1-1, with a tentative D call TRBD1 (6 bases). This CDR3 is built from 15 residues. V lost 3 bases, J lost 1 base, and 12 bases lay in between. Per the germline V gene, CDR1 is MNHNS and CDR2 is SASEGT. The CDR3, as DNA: TGTGCCAGCAGTGATGAACAGGGCTGGAACACTGAAGCTTTCTTT. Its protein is CASSDEQGWNTEAFF.

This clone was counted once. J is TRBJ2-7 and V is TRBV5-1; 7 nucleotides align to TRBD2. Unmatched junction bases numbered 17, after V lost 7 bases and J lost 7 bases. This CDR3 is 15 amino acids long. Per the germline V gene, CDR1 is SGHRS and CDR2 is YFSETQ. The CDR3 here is CASGESGTTPREQYF. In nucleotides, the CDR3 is TGCGCCAGCGGGGAATCCGGGACTACTCCCCGGGAGCAGTACTTC.